The 23 T cell receptor beta chains below were found in one sample sequenced in a study of T cells in Graves' hyperthyroidism and ophthalmopathy (dated by TCRdb to 2018 to 2020). Libraries were prepared through multiplex PCR. Instrument used: Illumina HiSeq 2000. Amplification of TCR beta CDR3 regions was carried out from RNA transcripts. For the first round of RT-PCR on the TCR CDR3, the HTBI primer set was used together with the Qiagen OneStep RT-PCR kit. TCRdb applied fastp at Q25 and MiXCR to the public reads, then kept only in-frame beta chains. Entries that share a CDR3 protein sequence are merged under the most common genes and DNA. This sample has just under 750,000 distinct CDR3 sequences in its table, and roughly a third of those were observed once. The biggest ten clones account for around a third of the sample. Sequenced input: blood. The receptors here all came from a woman in her thirties or forties with Graves' hyperthyroidism.

V usage is TRBV10-3 and J usage is TRBJ2-2; 11 bases are shared with TRBD1. Germline V gene sequence: CDR1 ENHRY, CDR2 SYGVKD. CDR3 length: 17 residues. Trimming at V came to 2 bases and at J to 4 bases, leaving 6 bases not matched to a gene. DNA of the CDR3: TGTGCCATCAGTGAGAAAGTGGACAGGGGGCGCACCGGGGAGCTGTTTTTT. Its protein product is CAISEKVDRGRTGELFF.

Ten or more counts support this clonotype. The junction shows a germline mismatch at one end, possibly a read error. The chain combines TRBV10-3 with TRBJ1-4; the D is unclear. Germline values: CDR1 ENHRY, CDR2 SYGVKD. CDR3 length equals 16 residues. CDR3 in DNA: TGTGCCATCAGCGAGTCTGGCCTCCTCGCGGGTGAAAAACTGTTTTTT. Its protein is CAISESGLLAGEKLFF.

This clonotype was counted a few times. The CDR3 DNA reads TGTGCCAGCAGCTTACGGGACAGGCGACCTGATACGCAGTATTTT. Translated: CASSLRDRRPDTQYF. This chain connects TRBV7-9 to TRBJ2-3, with 8 bases fitting TRBD1. The germline V gene has CDR1 SEHNR and CDR2 FQNEAQ (reference sequence). The junction had 7 bases not matched to a gene; V was cut back by 2 bases and J by 6 bases. The CDR3 is 15 amino acids.

There are a few counts of this clonotype. The chain combines TRBV7-9 with TRBJ1-5; 8 positions agree with TRBD1. J gave up 4 bases and V 5 bases, and 10 bases lay outside the gene matches. Germline-derived CDR1 and CDR2 are SEHNR and FQNEAQ (reference sequence). The CDR3 is 16 residues long. CDR3 in DNA: TGTGCCAGCAGCCAAGGACAGGGAGTGATAAATCAGCCCCAGCATTTT. It translates to CASSQGQGVINQPQHF. Full variable domain (remainder filled in from reference TRBV7-9 and TRBJ1-5): DTGVSQNPRHKITKRGQNVTFRCDPISEHNRLYWYRQTLGQGPEFLTYFQNEAQLEKSRLLSDRFSAERPKGSFSTLEIQRTEQGDSAMYLCASSQGQGVINQPQHFGDGTRLSIL.

CDR3 protein: CASSFGGVPFEAFF. Here the CDR3 DNA reads TGTGCCAGCAGTTTTGGAGGGGTACCATTTGAAGCTTTCTTT. This chain uses TRBV12-3 or TRBV12-4 with TRBJ1-1; maybe TRBD1 (5 bases). The CDR3 has 14 amino acids. V was clipped by 3 bases and J by 7 bases, with 15 bases between them.

This clonotype was observed many times. This rearrangement joins TRBV28 to TRBJ2-7, with 11 bases identical to TRBD1. From germline, CDR1 is MDHEN and CDR2 SYDVKM. J lost 9 bases, V lost 4 bases, and 8 bases had no gene match. The CDR3 spans 14 residues. Here the CDR3 DNA reads TGTGCCAGCAGTTACTGGACAGGGGGCAGCAGGCAGTACTTC. It encodes CASSYWTGGSRQYF.

The V gene is TRBV5-6, the J gene TRBJ1-4; 8 bases map to TRBD1. V lost 1 base and J lost 7; bases outside the gene matches: 12. Germline V gives CDR1 SGHDT, CDR2 YYEEEE. This CDR3 contains 17 residues. The CDR3 sequence is CASSLLTGAGSGEKLFF. The DNA for the CDR3 is TGTGCCAGCAGCTTGTTGACAGGGGCAGGGAGCGGTGAAAAACTGTTTTTT.

V and J are TRBV5-1 and TRBJ1-2; D may be TRBD1 (6 bases). Germline V CDR1 and CDR2: SGHRS, YFSETQ. The CDR3 sequence is 15 residues long. Deletions cut 1 base from V and 5 bases from J, with 15 bases between. CDR3 sequence (DNA): TGCGCCAGCAGCTTGAGGGACACCCAGAGGTATGGCTACACCTTC. Amino acid sequence: CASSLRDTQRYGYTF.

The sample holds many counts of this clonotype. The chain joins TRBV10-2 to TRBJ1-6; the match to TRBD1 covers 8 bases. Germline CDR1 WSHSY, CDR2 SAAADI. With V trimmed by 2 bases and J by 4 bases, 4 bases remained unmatched. This CDR3 is built from 16 residues. The CDR3 nucleotides read TGCGCCAGCAGTGAGGGGACAGGATTGTATAATTCACCCCTCCACTTT. Its protein product is CASSEGTGLYNSPLHF.

At least ten counts were recorded for this clonotype. V is TRBV20-1 and J is TRBJ1-5; 10 bases align to TRBD1. Trimming removed 0 bases from V and 7 bases from J; junction bases left unmatched: 6. Germline assignment: CDR1 DFQATT and CDR2 SNEGSKA (reference sequence). This CDR3 spans 15 amino acids. CDR3 region: CSARDRQGAWQPQHF. The CDR3 DNA reads as TGCAGTGCTAGAGATCGACAGGGGGCATGGCAGCCCCAGCATTTT.

This chain connects TRBV7-3 to TRBJ2-2, with D perhaps being TRBD1 or TRBD2 (5 bases each). CDR1 is SGHTA and CDR2 is FQGTGA in the germline V gene. Trimming pared 3 bases from V and 7 bases from J, leaving 15 bases between. The CDR3 is made up of 15 amino acids. In DNA, the CDR3 is TGTGCCAGCAGCTTGGGGGATCGGGTTGGCGGGGAGCTGTTTTTT. It translates to CASSLGDRVGGELFF. The whole variable domain, filled in from reference TRBV7-3 and TRBJ2-2, reads GAGVSQTPSNKVTEKGKYVELRCDPISGHTALYWYRQSLGQGPEFLIYFQGTGAADDSGLPNDRFFAVRPEGSVSTLKIQRTERGDSAVYLCASSLGDRVGGELFFGEGSRLTVL.

This chain connects TRBV29-1 to TRBJ2-1; no firm D call. Trimming pared 4 bases from V and 1 base from J, leaving 11 bases between. Per the germline V gene, CDR1 is SQVTM and CDR2 is ANQGSEA. This CDR3 comprises 14 residues. This CDR3 reads CSVGLGISYNEQFF. The CDR3 DNA follows: TGCAGCGTTGGACTGGGGATTTCCTACAATGAGCAGTTCTTC.

This clonotype was seen a handful of times. The chain couples TRBV6-5 to TRBJ2-7; D is perhaps TRBD2 (6 bases). The CDR3 has 15 residues. CDR1 is MNHEY and CDR2 is SVGAGI in the germline V gene. V lost 5 bases, J lost 6 bases, and 20 bases lay in between. The CDR3, as DNA: TGTGCCAGCAGTCCCTGGTGGGAGGAGATTGTCGAGCAGTACTTC. It codes for CASSPWWEEIVEQYF.

The chain combines TRBV7-9 with TRBJ1-1; no reliable D call. V was clipped by 6 bases and J by 0 bases, with 23 bases between them. The CDR3 length is 18 residues. The germline V gene has CDR1 SEHNR and CDR2 FQNEAQ (reference sequence). CDR3 sequence (DNA): TGTGCCAGCAGACCTGAATGGAGTGGCGGGCACATGAACACTGAAGCTTTCTTT. Protein sequence: CASRPEWSGGHMNTEAFF. Looking up the rest from reference TRBV7-9 and TRBJ1-1 gives the full variable domain: DTGVSQNPRHKITKRGQNVTFRCDPISEHNRLYWYRQTLGQGPEFLTYFQNEAQLEKSRLLSDRFSAERPKGSFSTLEIQRTEQGDSAMYLCASRPEWSGGHMNTEAFFGQGTRLTVV.

As DNA, the CDR3 is TGCAGCGGAAAACCGGGACAGGGAAACTATGGCTACACCTTC. Its translation: CSGKPGQGNYGYTF. This chain joins TRBV20-1 and TRBJ1-2, with TRBD1 identical over 9 bases. Germline V gene data show CDR1 as DFQATT and CDR2 as SNEGSKA (reference sequence). The CDR3 contains 14 residues.

On this clonotype: A much larger clone differs from this one at a single base, so this may be a read error. The chain employs TRBV10-1 and TRBJ2-2, with TRBD2 matching 8 bases. Germline assignment: CDR1 WNHNN and CDR2 SYGVQD (reference sequence). The CDR3 consists of 14 residues. After removal of 4 bases from V and 5 bases from J, the junction contained 3 bases not matched to a gene. CDR3 nucleotide sequence: TGCGCCAGCAGTGGAGTAGCGGGAACCGGGGAGCTGTTTTTT. It encodes CASSGVAGTGELFF.

This clonotype was detected ten times or more. This chain joins TRBV7-9 and TRBJ1-1; possibly TRBD1 for D (6 bases). The V gene lost 1 base and the J gene lost 4 bases, with 13 bases spanning the gap. This CDR3 spans 15 amino acids. Germline CDR1 reads SEHNR; CDR2 reads FQNEAQ (reference sequence). The CDR3 loop is CASSLVGGRGTEAFF. The CDR3 DNA is TGTGCCAGCAGCTTAGTAGGGGGGCGCGGCACTGAAGCTTTCTTT.

To note about this clonotype: A read error is likely, as this CDR3 ends without the conserved phenylalanine or tryptophan. It is unclear where the CDR3 begins or ends on the DNA, so no DNA is shown, and the CDR3 is as TCRdb lists it. CDR3 sequence reads: CASSLAMGQ. V and J are TRBV7-2 and TRBJ2-2; TRBD1 was called by the table and not checked on the DNA. The CDR3 is 9 residues long, ends included. The V gene's germline CDR1 is SGHTA and CDR2 FQGNSA.

This clonotype was detected only a few times. The chain is built from TRBV7-9 and TRBJ1-4; no clear D. The V gene lost 5 bases and the J gene lost 5 bases, with 21 bases spanning the gap. Germline V lookup: CDR1 SEHNR, CDR2 FQNEAQ (reference sequence). The CDR3 loop spans 17 amino acids. CDR3 loop: CASSQALWSFRNEKLFF. The CDR3 DNA reads as TGTGCCAGCAGCCAAGCCCTATGGTCCTTCCGGAATGAAAAACTGTTTTTT.

There are many counts of this clonotype. This rearrangement joins TRBV9 to TRBJ1-1; D not resolved. This CDR3 has 13 residues. Trimming left V 4 bases short and J 2 bases short, with 9 bases between. CDR1 is SGDLS and CDR2 is YYNGEE in the germline V gene. For the CDR3, the DNA is TGTGCCAGCAGCTCACGCCCCAACACTGAAGCTTTCTTT. Translating it yields CASSSRPNTEAFF.

The chain couples TRBV24-1 to TRBJ1-5; D not certain. V was shortened by 2 bases and J by 4 bases, with 8 bases between the two germline ends. The CDR3 has 14 residues. From germline, CDR1 is KGHDR and CDR2 SFDVKD. The CDR3 sequence: CATSDSLGNQPQHF. For the CDR3, the DNA is TGTGCCACCAGTGATTCTTTAGGGAATCAGCCCCAGCATTTT.

This clonotype was recorded many times. The J gene is TRBJ1-1, the V gene TRBV7-9, with D perhaps matching TRBD1 (6 bases). The V end was cut by 8 bases, the J end by 5 bases, with 18 bases between. This CDR3 is built from 14 residues. In germline, CDR1 is SEHNR, CDR2 FQNEAQ (reference sequence). The DNA of the CDR3 is TGTGCCAGCTCCATAGGGGGGGTGTGGACTGAAGCTTTCTTT. Encoded protein: CASSIGGVWTEAFF.

V and J are TRBV27 and TRBJ2-5, with a possible D match to TRBD1 (5 bases). Germline V CDR1 and CDR2: MNHEY, SMNVEV (reference sequence). With 6 bases removed from V and 5 bases from J, the gap between germline ends came to 13 bases. This CDR3 contains 13 residues. This CDR3 is CASRSGYWETQYF. The CDR3 region has the DNA TGTGCCAGCAGATCAGGGTACTGGGAGACCCAGTACTTC.